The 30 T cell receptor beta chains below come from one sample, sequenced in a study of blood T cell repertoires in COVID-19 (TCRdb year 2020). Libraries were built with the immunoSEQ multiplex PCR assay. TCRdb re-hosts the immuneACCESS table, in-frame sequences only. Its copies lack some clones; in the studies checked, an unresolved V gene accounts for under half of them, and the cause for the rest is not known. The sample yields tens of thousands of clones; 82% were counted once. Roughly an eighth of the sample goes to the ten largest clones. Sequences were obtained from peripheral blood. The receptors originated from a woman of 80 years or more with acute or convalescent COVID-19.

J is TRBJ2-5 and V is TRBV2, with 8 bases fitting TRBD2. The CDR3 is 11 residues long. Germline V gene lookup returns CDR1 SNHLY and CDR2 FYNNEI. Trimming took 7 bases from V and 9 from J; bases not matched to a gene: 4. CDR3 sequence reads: CASTGGRAQYF. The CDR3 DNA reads TGTGCCAGCACGGGGGGGAGGGCCCAGTACTTC.

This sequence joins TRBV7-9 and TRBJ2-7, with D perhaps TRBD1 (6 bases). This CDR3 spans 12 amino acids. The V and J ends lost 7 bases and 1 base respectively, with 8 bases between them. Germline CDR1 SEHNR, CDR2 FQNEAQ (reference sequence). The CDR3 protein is CASNGQSYEQYF. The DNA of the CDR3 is TGTGCCAGCAACGGACAGTCCTACGAGCAGTACTTC.

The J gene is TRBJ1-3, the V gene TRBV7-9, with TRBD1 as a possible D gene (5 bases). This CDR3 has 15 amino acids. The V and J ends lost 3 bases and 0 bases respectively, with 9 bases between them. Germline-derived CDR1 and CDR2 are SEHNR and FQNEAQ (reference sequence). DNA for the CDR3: TGTGCCAGCAGCTTGGGACTTGCCTCTGGAAACACCATATATTTT. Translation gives CASSLGLASGNTIYF.

Here the CDR3 DNA reads TGTGCCAGCATTCCCCCCAGCGGAATTATTAATGAAAAACTGTTTTTT. Protein sequence: CASIPPSGIINEKLFF. The gene calls are TRBV25-1 and TRBJ1-4; D gene uncertain. CDR1 and CDR2 (germline): MGHDK, SYGVNS. The V and J ends lost 7 bases and 4 bases respectively, with 19 bases between them. The CDR3 spans 16 residues.

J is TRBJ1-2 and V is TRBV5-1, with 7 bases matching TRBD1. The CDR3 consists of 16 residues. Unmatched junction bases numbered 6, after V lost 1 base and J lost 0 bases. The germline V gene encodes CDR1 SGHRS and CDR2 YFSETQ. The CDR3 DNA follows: TGCGCCAGCAGCTTGAACACGGGACAGTCTAACTATGGCTACACCTTC. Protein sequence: CASSLNTGQSNYGYTF.

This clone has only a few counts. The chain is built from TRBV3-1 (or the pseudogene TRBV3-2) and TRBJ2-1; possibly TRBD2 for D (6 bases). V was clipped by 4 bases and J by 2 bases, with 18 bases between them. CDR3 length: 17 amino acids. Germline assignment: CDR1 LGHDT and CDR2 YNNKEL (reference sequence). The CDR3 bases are TGTGCCAGCAGCCGCTGGGGGACCGGGGGAACCTACAATGAGCAGTTCTTC. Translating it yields CASSRWGTGGTYNEQFF.

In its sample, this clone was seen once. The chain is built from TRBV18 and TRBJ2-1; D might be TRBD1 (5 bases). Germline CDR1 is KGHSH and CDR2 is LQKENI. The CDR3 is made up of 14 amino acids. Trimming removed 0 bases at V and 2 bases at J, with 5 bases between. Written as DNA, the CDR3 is TGTGCCAGCTCACCACCGACAGCCTACAATGAGCAGTTCTTC. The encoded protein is CASSPPTAYNEQFF.

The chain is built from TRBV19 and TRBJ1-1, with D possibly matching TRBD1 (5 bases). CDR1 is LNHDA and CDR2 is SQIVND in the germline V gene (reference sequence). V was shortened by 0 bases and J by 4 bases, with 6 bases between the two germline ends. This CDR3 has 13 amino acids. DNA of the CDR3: TGTGCCAGTAGTATAGACAGGGTCACTGAAGCTTTCTTT. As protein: CASSIDRVTEAFF.

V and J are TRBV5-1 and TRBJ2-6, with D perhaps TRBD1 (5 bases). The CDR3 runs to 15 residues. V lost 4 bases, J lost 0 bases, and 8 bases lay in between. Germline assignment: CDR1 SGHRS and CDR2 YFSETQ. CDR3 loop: CASSQGYSGANVLTF. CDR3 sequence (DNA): TGCGCCAGCAGCCAGGGCTACTCTGGGGCCAACGTCCTGACTTTC.

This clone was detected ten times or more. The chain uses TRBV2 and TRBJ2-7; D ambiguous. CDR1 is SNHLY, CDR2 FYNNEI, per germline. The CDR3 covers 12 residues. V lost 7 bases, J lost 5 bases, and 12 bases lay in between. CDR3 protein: CASKETPHEQYF. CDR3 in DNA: TGTGCCAGCAAGGAGACCCCGCACGAGCAGTACTTC.

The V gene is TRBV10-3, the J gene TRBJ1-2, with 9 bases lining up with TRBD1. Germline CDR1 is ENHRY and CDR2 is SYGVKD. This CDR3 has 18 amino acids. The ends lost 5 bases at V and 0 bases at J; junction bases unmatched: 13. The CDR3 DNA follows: TGTGCCATCAGTCAATACTCCGGGACAGGGAAATCTAACTATGGCTACACCTTC. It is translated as CAISQYSGTGKSNYGYTF.

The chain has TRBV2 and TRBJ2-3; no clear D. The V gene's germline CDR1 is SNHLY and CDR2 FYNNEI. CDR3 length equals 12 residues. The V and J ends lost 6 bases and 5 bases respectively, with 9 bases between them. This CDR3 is CASSLNEDTQYF. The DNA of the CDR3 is TGTGCCAGCAGCCTAAACGAAGATACGCAGTATTTT.

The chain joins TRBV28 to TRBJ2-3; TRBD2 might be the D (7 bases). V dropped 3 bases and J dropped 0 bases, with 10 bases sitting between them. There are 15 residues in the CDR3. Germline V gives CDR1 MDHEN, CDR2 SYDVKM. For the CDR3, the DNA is TGTGCCAGCAGTTTGAGGGGGGGTAGCACAGATACGCAGTATTTT. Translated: CASSLRGGSTDTQYF. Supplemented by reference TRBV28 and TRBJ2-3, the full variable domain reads DVKVTQSSRYLVKRTGEKVFLECVQDMDHENMFWYRQDPGLGLRLIYFSYDVKMKEKGDIPEGYSVSREKKERFSLILESASTNQTSMYLCASSLRGGSTDTQYFGPGTRLTVL.

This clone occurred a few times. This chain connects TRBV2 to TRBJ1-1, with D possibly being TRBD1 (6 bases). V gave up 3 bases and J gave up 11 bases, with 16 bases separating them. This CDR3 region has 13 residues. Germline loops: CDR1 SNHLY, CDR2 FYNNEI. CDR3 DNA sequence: TGTGCCAGCAGTGAGAGTAGGGGGAGTGGGGCTTTCTTT. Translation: CASSESRGSGAFF.

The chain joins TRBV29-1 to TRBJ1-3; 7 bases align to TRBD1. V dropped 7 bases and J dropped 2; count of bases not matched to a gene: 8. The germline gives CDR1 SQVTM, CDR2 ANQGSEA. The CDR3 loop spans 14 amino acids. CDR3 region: CSGNTGDPGNTIYF. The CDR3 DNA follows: TGCAGCGGAAATACAGGGGACCCTGGAAACACCATATATTTT.

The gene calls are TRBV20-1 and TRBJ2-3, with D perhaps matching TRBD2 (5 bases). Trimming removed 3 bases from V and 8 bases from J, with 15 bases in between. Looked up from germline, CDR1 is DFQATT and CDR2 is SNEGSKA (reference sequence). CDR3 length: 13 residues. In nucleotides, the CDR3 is TGCAGTGCTAGTCACTCCACTAGAGGTACGCAGTATTTT. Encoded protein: CSASHSTRGTQYF.

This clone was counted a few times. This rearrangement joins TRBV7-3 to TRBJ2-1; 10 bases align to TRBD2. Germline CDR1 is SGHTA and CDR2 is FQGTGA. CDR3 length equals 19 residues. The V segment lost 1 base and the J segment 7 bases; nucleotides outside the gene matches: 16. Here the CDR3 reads CASSLMAPGLAGVDNEQFF. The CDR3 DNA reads TGTGCCAGCAGCTTAATGGCCCCGGGTCTAGCGGGAGTCGATAATGAGCAGTTCTTC.

The DNA for the CDR3 is TGTGCCAGCAGCTTAGTCGGGACAGGCCATAGCAATCAGCCCCAGCATTTT. Translating it yields CASSLVGTGHSNQPQHF. V usage is TRBV7-9 and J usage is TRBJ1-5, with 8 positions matching TRBD1. J was trimmed by 0 bases and V by 1 base; bases with no gene match: 5. Germline CDR1 and CDR2: SEHNR and FQNEAQ (reference sequence). This CDR3 contains 17 residues.

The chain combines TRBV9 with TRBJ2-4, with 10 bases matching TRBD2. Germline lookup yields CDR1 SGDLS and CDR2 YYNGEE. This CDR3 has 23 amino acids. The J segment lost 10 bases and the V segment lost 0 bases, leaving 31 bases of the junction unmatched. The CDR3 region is CASSVGVLGTSEGEYRDFRIQYF. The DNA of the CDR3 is TGTGCCAGCAGCGTAGGAGTGTTGGGGACTAGCGAAGGAGAGTATCGGGATTTTCGTATTCAGTACTTC.

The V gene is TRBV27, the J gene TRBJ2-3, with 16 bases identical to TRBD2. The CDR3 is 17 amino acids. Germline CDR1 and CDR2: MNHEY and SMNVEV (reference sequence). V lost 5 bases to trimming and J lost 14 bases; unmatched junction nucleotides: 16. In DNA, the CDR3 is TGTGCCAGCAGTGCGCTAAGTGGGACTAGCGGGGGGGGGACCCCGTATTTT. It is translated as CASSALSGTSGGGTPYF.

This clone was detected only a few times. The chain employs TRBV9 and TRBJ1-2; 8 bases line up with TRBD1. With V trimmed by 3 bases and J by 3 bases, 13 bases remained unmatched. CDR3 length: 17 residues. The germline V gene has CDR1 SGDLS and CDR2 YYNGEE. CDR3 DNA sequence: TGTGCCAGCAGCGCTCGACAGGGGACGCCTGATTACTATGGCTACACCTTC. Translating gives CASSARQGTPDYYGYTF.

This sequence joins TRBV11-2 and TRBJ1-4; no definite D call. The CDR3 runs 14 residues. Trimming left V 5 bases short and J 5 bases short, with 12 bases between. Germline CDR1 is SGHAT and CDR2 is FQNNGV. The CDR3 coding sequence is TGTGCCAGCAGCCGCGGAGCTTTGAATGAAAAACTGTTTTTT. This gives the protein CASSRGALNEKLFF.

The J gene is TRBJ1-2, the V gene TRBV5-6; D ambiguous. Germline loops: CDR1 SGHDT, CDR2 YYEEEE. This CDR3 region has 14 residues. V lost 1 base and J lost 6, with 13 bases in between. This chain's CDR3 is CASSLSSGLHGYTF. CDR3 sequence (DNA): TGTGCCAGCAGCTTGTCCTCCGGACTCCATGGCTACACCTTC.

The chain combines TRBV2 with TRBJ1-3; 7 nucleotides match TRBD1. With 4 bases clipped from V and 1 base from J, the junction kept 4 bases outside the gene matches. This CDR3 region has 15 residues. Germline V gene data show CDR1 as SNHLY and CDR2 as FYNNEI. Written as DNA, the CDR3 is TGTGCCAGCAGTGGTGGACAGGCTTCTGGAAACACCATATATTTT. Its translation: CASSGGQASGNTIYF.

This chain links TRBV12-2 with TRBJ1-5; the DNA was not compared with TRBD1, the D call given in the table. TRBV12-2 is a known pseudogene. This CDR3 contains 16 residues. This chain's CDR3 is CASRLAQGGSNQPQHF. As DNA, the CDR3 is TGTGCAAGTCGCTTAGCTCAGGGGGGAAGCAATCAGCCCCAGCATTTT.

The CDR3 loop reads CASSRSSLFIEQYF. The DNA for the CDR3 is TGTGCCAGCAGCCGTTCGTCCCTTTTTATTGAGCAGTACTTC. The chain employs TRBV7-2 and TRBJ2-7, with no clear D. The CDR3 is made up of 14 amino acids. Germline CDR1 is SGHTA and CDR2 is FQGNSA. The V gene lost 5 bases and the J gene lost 7 bases, with 18 bases spanning the gap.

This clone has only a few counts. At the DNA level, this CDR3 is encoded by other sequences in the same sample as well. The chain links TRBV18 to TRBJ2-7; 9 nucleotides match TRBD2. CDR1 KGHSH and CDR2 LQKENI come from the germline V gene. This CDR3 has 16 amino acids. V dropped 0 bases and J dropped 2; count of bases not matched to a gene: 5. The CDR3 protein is CASSPPGSGRAYEQYF. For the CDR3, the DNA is TGTGCCAGCTCACCACCGGGTAGCGGGAGAGCCTACGAGCAGTACTTC.

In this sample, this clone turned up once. This CDR3 reads CASSQSGGWTYSNQPQHF. The CDR3 nucleotides read TGTGCCAGCAGCCAGTCAGGGGGGTGGACCTATAGCAATCAGCCCCAGCATTTT. The chain has TRBV3-1 (or the pseudogene TRBV3-2) and TRBJ1-5; 7 bases agree with TRBD1. This CDR3 region has 18 residues. Germline V gene data show CDR1 as LGHDT and CDR2 as YNNKEL (reference sequence). J lost 0 bases, V lost 3 bases, and 11 bases had no gene match.

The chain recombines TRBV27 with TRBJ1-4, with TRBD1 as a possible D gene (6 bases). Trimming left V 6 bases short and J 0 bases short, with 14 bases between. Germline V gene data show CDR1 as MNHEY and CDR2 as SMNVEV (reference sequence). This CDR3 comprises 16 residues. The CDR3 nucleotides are TGTGCCAGCAGGGGTGCAGGGGTTGCAACTAATGAAAAACTGTTTTTT. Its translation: CASRGAGVATNEKLFF.

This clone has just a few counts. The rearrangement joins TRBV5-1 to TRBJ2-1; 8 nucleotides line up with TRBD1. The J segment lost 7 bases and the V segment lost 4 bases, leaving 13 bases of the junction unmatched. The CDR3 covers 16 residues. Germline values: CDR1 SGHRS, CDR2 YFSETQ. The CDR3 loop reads CASSPGQGPWWNEQFF. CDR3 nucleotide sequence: TGCGCCAGCAGCCCCGGACAGGGACCTTGGTGGAATGAGCAGTTCTTC.